This T cell receptor (beta chain) appears in the sequencing data of a study of blood T cell repertoires in COVID-19. In the study overall: The United States, Italy and Spain supplied acute and convalescent COVID-19 samples.

The trim removed 6 bases at V and 7 bases at J, leaving 22 bases unmatched. The CDR3 contains 19 residues. Germline loops: CDR1 SGHTA, CDR2 FQGNSA. The repertoire was sequenced with immunoSEQ multiplex PCR; TCRdb's copy has only in-frame clones and lacks some. The data contain about 190,000 clones, 75% to 90% of them singletons. The source material was peripheral blood. The gene calls are TRBV7-2 and TRBJ1-1; 11 positions agree with TRBD1. The clonotype comes from a man in his forties or fifties with acute or convalescent COVID-19. CDR3 amino acids: CASRIAPGTGGGWRFEAFF. CDR3 in DNA: TGTGCCAGCAGGATAGCTCCCGGGACAGGGGGAGGGTGGCGTTTTGAAGCTTTCTTT.